This T cell receptor beta chain came from a study of human T cells and chemical hapten exposure. The overall study: The patients were mostly female; they had alopecia areata, totalis or universalis. Study conclusions and caveats: Sensitizing with DPC caused no change in TCRs above 1 in 1000 frequency.

This clonotype was recorded a few times. No antigen is known for it. The time point denotes: patch test 1, 2 weeks after DPC sensitization. The treatment was: therapeutic diphenylcyclopropenone sensitization with weekly scalp DPC. Blood draws came before every patch-test application. V was clipped by 6 bases and J by 7 bases, with 22 bases between them. The CDR3 is 17 residues long. TCRdb used MiXCR to reprocess the RACE reads, holding one entry per CDR3 protein. Counted here are 340,000 or so distinct CDR3 sequences, 6% to 8.5% occurring once; the ten biggest clones make up 8.4%. The starting material was whole blood, obtained in connection with sensitization to the hapten diphenylcyclopropenone (DPC). V usage is TRBV12-3 or TRBV12-4 and J usage is TRBJ1-6, with D possibly TRBD1 on 5 matching bases. The receptor comes from a young woman with alopecia areata. Some clones in this sample may be carry-over from other donors' samples. CDR3: CASRFSRQRLLNSPLHF. The CDR3 coding sequence is TGTGCCAGCAGGTTTTCCCGACAGAGATTATTAAATTCACCCCTCCACTTT.